These T cell receptor beta chains were read from a single sample in a study of blood T cell repertoires in COVID-19. The data were produced by immunoSEQ multiplex PCR, yet TCRdb's version contains in-frame clones alone and is incomplete. The sample shows about 340,000 clones, around 83% of them seen only once. The sequencing sample was made of peripheral blood. All receptors come from a man between 25 and 39 years old with active or convalescent COVID-19. Each CDR3 is given with its conserved first and last residue. A D gene is named only where the DNA matches it firmly. Where a row states a size, it is once, few, many or the class of an expanded clone; other rows omit it.

TRBD1 | TRBJ1-5 | - | TRBV7-8 | TGTGCCAGCAGCTCAGGGACAGGGATTAGCAATCAGCCCCAGCATTTT | CASSSGTGISNQPQHF
- | TRBJ2-7 | - | TRBV14 | TGTGCCAGCAGCCAAGATGTACAGGACGAGCAGTACTTC | CASSQDVQDEQYF
- | TRBJ2-7 | - | TRBV7-2 | TGTGCCAGCAGCCAAAGGGGGTCAGGGAGCTCCTACGAGCAGTACTTC | CASSQRGSGSSYEQYF
TRBD1 | TRBJ1-2 | - | TRBV6-5 | TGTGCCAGCAGCTGGGACAGGCGCAATGGCTACACCTTC | CASSWDRRNGYTF
TRBD1 | TRBJ1-5 | - | TRBV6-1 | TGTGCCAGCAGTGGAGCGACAGGGGCGAGCAATCAGCCCCAGCATTTT | CASSGATGASNQPQHF
- | TRBJ2-7 | - | TRBV7-9 | TGTGCCAGCAGCCCCATCCGGGAACTCAACTACGAGCAGTACTTC | CASSPIRELNYEQYF
TRBD1 | TRBJ1-2 | - | TRBV5-6 | TGTGCCAGCGTACTCGGACAGGGGGCTTATGGCTACACCTTC | CASVLGQGAYGYTF
- | TRBJ2-2 | - | TRBV24-1 | TGTGCCACCAGTGATTTCGCAGGGTTTGACGGGGAGCTGTTTTTT | CATSDFAGFDGELFF
TRBD2 | TRBJ2-7 | - | TRBV2 | TGTGCCAGCAGTGTGGGGACTAGCGGGGCCTCCTACGAGCAGTACTTC | CASSVGTSGASYEQYF
TRBD2 | TRBJ2-1 | - | TRBV24-1 | TGTGCCACCAGTGGCAAAGCGGGATCATACAATGAGCAGTTCTTC | CATSGKAGSYNEQFF
- | TRBJ1-5 | - | TRBV20-1 | TGCAGTGCCAGTAAGAGAGAGAAGCCCCAGCATTTT | CSASKREKPQHF
TRBD2 | TRBJ2-3 | - | TRBV9 | TGTGCCAGCAGCGTGGGCGGGGGGGCGCCGGGAGATACGCAGTATTTT | CASSVGGGAPGDTQYF
- | TRBJ2-1 | - | TRBV6-4 | TGTGCCAGCAGTGCACGGACTAACAATGAGCAGTTCTTC | CASSARTNNEQFF
- | TRBJ2-7 | - | TRBV27 | TGTGCCAGCAGTCCCCCCGGGGAACCCTACGAGCAGTACTTC | CASSPPGEPYEQYF
- | TRBJ1-1 | - | TRBV30 | TGTGCCTGGACTCAGGGTAGGGAGGAAGACACTGAAGCTTTCTTT | CAWTQGREEDTEAFF
- | TRBJ2-3 | - | TRBV11-2 | TGTGCCAGCAGCCCCCTAGTCGGGGTTTGGCCGCAGTATTTT | CASSPLVGVWPQYF
- | TRBJ1-5 | - | TRBV19 | TGTGCCAGTAGGCTCTGGGGGGATAATCAGCCCCAGCATTTT | CASRLWGDNQPQHF
TRBD1 | TRBJ1-2 | once | TRBV11-2 | TGTGCCAGCGGAGTAGTGGGGACAGGGGTCGGCTACACCTTC | CASGVVGTGVGYTF
- | TRBJ2-7 | - | TRBV5-6 | TGTGCCAGCAGCTTGATGGGGACTGACCTAGGAGAGCAGTACTTC | CASSLMGTDLGEQYF
- | TRBJ2-7 | - | TRBV9 | TGTGCCAGCAGCGTAGATAGGGGGGGAGGCCCTTACGAGCAGTACTTC | CASSVDRGGGPYEQYF
TRBD1 | TRBJ1-1 | - | TRBV28 | TGTGCCAGCAGGGCTACAGGGGTCGTCACTGAAGCTTTCTTT | CASRATGVVTEAFF
- | TRBJ2-6 | - | TRBV7-6 | TGTGCCAGCAGCCGGTCGGGCAGGGTCGCTGGGGCCAACGTCCTGACTTTC | CASSRSGRVAGANVLTF
- | TRBJ1-3 | - | TRBV14 | TGTGCCAGCAGCCAAGTGGGAGGCTTCGACACCATATATTTT | CASSQVGGFDTIYF
TRBD1 | TRBJ2-2 | - | TRBV9 | TGTGCCAGCAGCTCCCAGGGGGCGCGGAACACCGGGGAGCTGTTTTTT | CASSSQGARNTGELFF
- | TRBJ2-1 | - | TRBV6-2/TRBV6-3 | TGTGCCAGCAGCCCTAGGCCCAGGGGCCCTACCTTCAATGAGCAGTTCTTC | CASSPRPRGPTFNEQFF
- | TRBJ1-3 | - | TRBV19 | TGTGCCAGCTTACGTACGGGACGTCAGGGGAACACCATATATTTT | CASLRTGRQGNTIYF
- | TRBJ1-3 | - | TRBV9 | TGTGCCAGCAGCGTAGGGCCGCCCGTCCTCTCTGGAAACACCATATATTTT | CASSVGPPVLSGNTIYF
- | TRBJ2-5 | - | TRBV7-2 | TGTGCCAGCAGCCCACCTAGGAGGGCGGGTGCGGAGACCCAGTACTTC | CASSPPRRAGAETQYF
TRBD2 | TRBJ2-7 | - | TRBV2 | TGTGCCAGCAGTATTAGCGGGAGGGCCGGGGAGCAGTACTTC | CASSISGRAGEQYF
TRBD2 | TRBJ2-3 | - | TRBV5-1 | TGCGCCAGCAGTGCCGGGACTAGCGGGATTGCAGATACGCAGTATTTT | CASSAGTSGIADTQYF
TRBD1 | TRBJ1-4 | - | TRBV25-1 | TGTGCCAGCAGTACAGGGGGCGCCTCAACTAATGAAAAACTGTTTTTT | CASSTGGASTNEKLFF
TRBD1 | TRBJ2-7 | - | TRBV15 | TGTGCCACCAGCAGAGATTCCGCGACAGGGTCCTACGAGCAGTACTTC | CATSRDSATGSYEQYF
- | TRBJ1-4 | - | TRBV12-3/TRBV12-4 | TGTGCCGCACAGGCTAATGAAAAACTGTTTTTT | CAAQANEKLFF
- | TRBJ2-3 | - | TRBV29-1 | TGCAGCGTCGAGGGGGGGGGTAGCCGCTTTACGCAGTATTTT | CSVEGGGSRFTQYF
TRBD1 | TRBJ2-1 | - | TRBV5-1 | TGCGCCAGCAGCTTGGGAGGCAGGGGGCACCCATACCGTCAGTTCTTC | CASSLGGRGHPYRQFF
- | TRBJ2-3 | - | TRBV4-3 | TGCGCCAGCAGCCAAGATGGGTGGAGACAGGGCACAGATACGCAGTATTTT | CASSQDGWRQGTDTQYF
TRBD1 | TRBJ1-2 | - | TRBV4-1 | TGCGCCAGCAGTAAAGGGACAGGGGGCGCGCTGGGCGGCTACACCTTC | CASSKGTGGALGGYTF
- | TRBJ1-1 | once | TRBV9 | TGTGCCAGCAGCGTAGCGGTGAACACTGAAGCTTTCTTT | CASSVAVNTEAFF
- | TRBJ2-2 | - | TRBV15 | TGTGCCACCAGCAGTAAAAATTCAGGGCCACCGAACACCGGGGAGCTGTTTTTT | CATSSKNSGPPNTGELFF
TRBD1 | TRBJ1-1 | few | TRBV29-1 | TGCAGCGGATCAGGACAGGGTGGAACTGAAGCTTTCTTT | CSGSGQGGTEAFF
TRBD2 | TRBJ2-3 | - | TRBV9 | TGTGCCAGCAGCGTAGGTAGCGGGGGAGAAGAGGGAGATACGCAGTATTTT | CASSVGSGGEEGDTQYF
TRBD1 | TRBJ2-3 | - | TRBV7-3 | TGTGCCAGCAGCTTAACGGACAGGGCTTGGGATACGCAGTATTTT | CASSLTDRAWDTQYF
- | TRBJ2-5 | - | TRBV24-1 | TGTGCCACCAGTGATTATGAACCCACAGGGTCGGAGACCCAGTACTTC | CATSDYEPTGSETQYF
- | TRBJ2-2 | - | TRBV30 | TGTGCCTGGAGTCCTACTAGTCACACCGGGGAGCTGTTTTTT | CAWSPTSHTGELFF
TRBD1 | TRBJ2-2 | - | TRBV29-1 | TGCAGCGTTTCGACAGGGGCTAACACCGGGGAGCTGTTTTTT | CSVSTGANTGELFF
TRBD1 | TRBJ1-3 | - | TRBV9 | TGTGCCAGCAGCGTAGGACAGGGTACTGGAAACACCATATATTTT | CASSVGQGTGNTIYF
TRBD2 | TRBJ2-7 | - | TRBV10-2 | TGCGCCAGCACACTAGCGGGATTAGCCTACGAGCAGTACTTC | CASTLAGLAYEQYF
TRBD1 | TRBJ2-7 | few | TRBV5-6 | TGTGCCAGCAGCTCGACAGGGGACCACTACGAGCAGTACTTC | CASSSTGDHYEQYF
TRBD2 | TRBJ2-1 | once | TRBV11-2 | TGTGCCAGCAGCTCTAGATTTGGCCTGCGAGCGGGAGAAGGTGAGCAGTTCTTC | CASSSRFGLRAGEGEQFF